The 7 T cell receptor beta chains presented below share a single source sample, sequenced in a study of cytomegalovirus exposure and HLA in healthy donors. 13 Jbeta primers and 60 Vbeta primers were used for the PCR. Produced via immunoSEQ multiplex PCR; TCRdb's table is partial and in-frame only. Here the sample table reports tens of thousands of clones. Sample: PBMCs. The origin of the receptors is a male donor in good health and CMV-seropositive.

CDR3 nucleotide sequence: TGTGCCAGCAGTTATGACAGGGGGCTAAATGGCTACACCTTC. Residues: CASSYDRGLNGYTF. V usage is TRBV6-1 and J usage is TRBJ1-2; 10 nucleotides align to TRBD1. The CDR3 totals 14 residues. With V trimmed by 5 bases and J by 6 bases, 6 bases remained unmatched. In germline, CDR1 is MNHNS, CDR2 SASEGT.

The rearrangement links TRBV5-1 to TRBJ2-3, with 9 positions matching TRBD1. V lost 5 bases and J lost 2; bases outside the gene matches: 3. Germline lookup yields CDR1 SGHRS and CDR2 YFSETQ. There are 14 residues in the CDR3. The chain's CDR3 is CASRRQGVTDTQYF. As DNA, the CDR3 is TGCGCCAGCAGACGACAGGGGGTCACAGATACGCAGTATTTT.

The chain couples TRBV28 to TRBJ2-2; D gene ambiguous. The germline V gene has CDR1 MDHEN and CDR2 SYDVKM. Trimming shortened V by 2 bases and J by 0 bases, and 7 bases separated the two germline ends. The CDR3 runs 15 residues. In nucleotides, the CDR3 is TGTGCCAGCAGTTTAGTCCCAGCGAACACCGGGGAGCTGTTTTTT. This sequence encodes CASSLVPANTGELFF. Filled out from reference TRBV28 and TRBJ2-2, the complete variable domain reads DVKVTQSSRYLVKRTGEKVFLECVQDMDHENMFWYRQDPGLGLRLIYFSYDVKMKEKGDIPEGYSVSREKKERFSLILESASTNQTSMYLCASSLVPANTGELFFGEGSRLTVL.

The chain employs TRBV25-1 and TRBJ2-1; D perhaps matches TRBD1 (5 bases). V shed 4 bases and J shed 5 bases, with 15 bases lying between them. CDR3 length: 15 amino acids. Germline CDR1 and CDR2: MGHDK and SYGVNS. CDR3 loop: CASSGPTADNNEQFF. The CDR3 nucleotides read TGTGCCAGCAGTGGACCGACAGCCGATAACAATGAGCAGTTCTTC. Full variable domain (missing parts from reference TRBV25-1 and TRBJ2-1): EADIYQTPRYLVIGTGKKITLECSQTMGHDKMYWYQQDPGMELHLIHYSYGVNSTEKGDLSSESTVSRIRTEHFPLTLESARPSHTSQYLCASSGPTADNNEQFFGPGTRLTVL.

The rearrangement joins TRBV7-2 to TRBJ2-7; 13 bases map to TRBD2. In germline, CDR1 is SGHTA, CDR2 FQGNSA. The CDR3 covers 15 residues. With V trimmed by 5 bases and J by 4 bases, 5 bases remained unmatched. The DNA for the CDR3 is TGTGCCAGCAGCCCGGGGACTAGCGGGGCTTACGAGCAGTACTTC. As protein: CASSPGTSGAYEQYF.

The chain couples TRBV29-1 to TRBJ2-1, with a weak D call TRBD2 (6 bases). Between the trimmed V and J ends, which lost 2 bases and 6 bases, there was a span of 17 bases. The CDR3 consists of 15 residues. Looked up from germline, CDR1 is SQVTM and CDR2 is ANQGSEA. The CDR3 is CSVEKFRELGNEQFF. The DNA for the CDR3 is TGCAGCGTTGAAAAATTCCGGGAGCTCGGCAATGAGCAGTTCTTC.

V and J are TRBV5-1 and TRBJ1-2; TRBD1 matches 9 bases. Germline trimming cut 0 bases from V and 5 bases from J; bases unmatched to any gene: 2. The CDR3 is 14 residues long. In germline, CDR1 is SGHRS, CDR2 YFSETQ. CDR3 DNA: TGCGCCAGCAGCTTGGGACAGGGGGTTTATGGCTACACCTTC. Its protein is CASSLGQGVYGYTF. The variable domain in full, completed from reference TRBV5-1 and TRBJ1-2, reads KAGVTQTPRYLIKTRGQQVTLSCSPISGHRSVSWYQQTPGQGLQFLFEYFSETQRNKGNFPGRFSGRQFSNSRSEMNVSTLELGDSALYLCASSLGQGVYGYTFGSGTRLTVV.